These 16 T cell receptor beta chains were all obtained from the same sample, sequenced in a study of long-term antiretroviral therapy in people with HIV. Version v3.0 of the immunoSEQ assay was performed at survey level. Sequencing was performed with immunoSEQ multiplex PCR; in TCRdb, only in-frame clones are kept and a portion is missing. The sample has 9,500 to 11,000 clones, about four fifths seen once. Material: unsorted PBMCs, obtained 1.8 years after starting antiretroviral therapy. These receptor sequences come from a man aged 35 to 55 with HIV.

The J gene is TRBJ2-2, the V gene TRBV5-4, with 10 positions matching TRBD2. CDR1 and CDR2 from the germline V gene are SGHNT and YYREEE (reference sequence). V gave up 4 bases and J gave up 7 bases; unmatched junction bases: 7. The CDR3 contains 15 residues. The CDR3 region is CASSVGLATYGELFF. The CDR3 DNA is TGTGCCAGCAGCGTGGGACTAGCGACTTACGGGGAGCTGTTTTTT.

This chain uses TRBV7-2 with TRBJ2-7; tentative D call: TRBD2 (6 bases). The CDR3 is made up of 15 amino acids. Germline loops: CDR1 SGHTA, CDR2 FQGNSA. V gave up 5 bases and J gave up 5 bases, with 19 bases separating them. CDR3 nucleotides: TGTGCCAGCAGCGGTAGCGGAAGGGGTTCGAACGAGCAGTACTTC. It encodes CASSGSGRGSNEQYF.

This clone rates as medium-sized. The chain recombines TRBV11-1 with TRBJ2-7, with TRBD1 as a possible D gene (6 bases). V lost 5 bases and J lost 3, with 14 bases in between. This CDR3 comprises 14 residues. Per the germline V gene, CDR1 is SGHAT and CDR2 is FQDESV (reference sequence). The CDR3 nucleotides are TGTGCCAGCAGCCCCTTTCAGGGGAGCTACGAGCAGTACTTC. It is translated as CASSPFQGSYEQYF.

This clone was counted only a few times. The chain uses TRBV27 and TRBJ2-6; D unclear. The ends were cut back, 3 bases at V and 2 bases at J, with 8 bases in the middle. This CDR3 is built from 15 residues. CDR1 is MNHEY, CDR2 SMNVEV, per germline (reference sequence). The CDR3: CASSLDIAGANVLTF. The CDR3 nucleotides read TGTGCCAGCAGTTTGGATATAGCTGGGGCCAACGTCCTGACTTTC.

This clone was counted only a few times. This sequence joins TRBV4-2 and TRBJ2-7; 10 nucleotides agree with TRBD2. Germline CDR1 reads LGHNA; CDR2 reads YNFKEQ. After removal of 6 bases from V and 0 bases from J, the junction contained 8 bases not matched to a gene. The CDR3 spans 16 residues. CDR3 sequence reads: CASRKGASGSSYEQYF. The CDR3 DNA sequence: TGTGCCAGCAGAAAAGGGGCTAGCGGGAGCTCCTACGAGCAGTACTTC.

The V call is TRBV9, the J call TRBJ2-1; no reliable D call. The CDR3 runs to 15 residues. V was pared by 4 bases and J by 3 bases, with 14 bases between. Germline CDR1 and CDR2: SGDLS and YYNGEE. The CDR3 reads CASSSYSVGYNEQFF. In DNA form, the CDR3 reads TGTGCCAGCAGCAGCTACTCGGTGGGCTACAATGAGCAGTTCTTC. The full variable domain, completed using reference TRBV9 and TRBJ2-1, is DSGVTQTPKHLITATGQRVTLRCSPRSGDLSVYWYQQSLDQGLQFLIQYYNGEERAKGNILERFSAQQFPDLHSELNLSSLELGDSALYFCASSSYSVGYNEQFFGPGTRLTVL.

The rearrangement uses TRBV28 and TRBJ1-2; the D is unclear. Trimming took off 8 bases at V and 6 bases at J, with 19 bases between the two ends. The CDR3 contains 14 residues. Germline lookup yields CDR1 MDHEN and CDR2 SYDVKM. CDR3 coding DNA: TGTGCCAGCGCGTCCTCGGACCAAAAGGATGGCTACACCTTC. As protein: CASASSDQKDGYTF.

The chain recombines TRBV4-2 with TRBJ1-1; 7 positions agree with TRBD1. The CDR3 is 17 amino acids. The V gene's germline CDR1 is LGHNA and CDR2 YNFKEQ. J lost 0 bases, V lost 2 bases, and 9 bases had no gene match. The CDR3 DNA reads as TGTGCCAGCAGCCAAAGGACAGGCGAGGCTTTGAACACTGAAGCTTTCTTT. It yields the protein CASSQRTGEALNTEAFF.

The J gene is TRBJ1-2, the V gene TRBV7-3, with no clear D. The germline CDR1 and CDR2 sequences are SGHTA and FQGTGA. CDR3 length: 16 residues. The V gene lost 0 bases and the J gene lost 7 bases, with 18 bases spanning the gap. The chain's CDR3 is CASSLTFQNGPSGYTF. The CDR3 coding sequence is TGTGCCAGCAGCTTAACGTTCCAAAATGGTCCTTCTGGCTACACCTTC.

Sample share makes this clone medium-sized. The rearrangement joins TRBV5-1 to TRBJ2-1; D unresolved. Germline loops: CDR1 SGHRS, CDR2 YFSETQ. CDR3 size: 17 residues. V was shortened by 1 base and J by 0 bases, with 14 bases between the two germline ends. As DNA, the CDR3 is TGCGCCAGCAGCTTGACCGCCTCGGGCAGCTCCTACAATGAGCAGTTCTTC. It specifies CASSLTASGSSYNEQFF.

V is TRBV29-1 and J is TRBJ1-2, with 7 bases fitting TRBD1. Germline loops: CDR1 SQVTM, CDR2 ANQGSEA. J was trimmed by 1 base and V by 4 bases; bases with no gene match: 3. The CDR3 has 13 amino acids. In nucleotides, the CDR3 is TGCAGCGTTGGGACAGGCAGTAACTATGGCTACACCTTC. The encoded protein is CSVGTGSNYGYTF.

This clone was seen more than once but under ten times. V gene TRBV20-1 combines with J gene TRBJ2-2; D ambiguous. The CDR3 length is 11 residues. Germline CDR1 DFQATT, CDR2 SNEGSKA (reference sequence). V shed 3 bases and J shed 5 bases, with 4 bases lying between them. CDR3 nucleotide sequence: TGCAGTGCTAGTTCAACCGGGGAGCTGTTTTTT. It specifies CSASSTGELFF.

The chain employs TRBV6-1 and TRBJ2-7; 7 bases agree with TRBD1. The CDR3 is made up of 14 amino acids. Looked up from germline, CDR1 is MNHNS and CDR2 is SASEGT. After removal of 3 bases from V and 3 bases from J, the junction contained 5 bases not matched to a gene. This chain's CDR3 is CASSDLTGSYEQYF. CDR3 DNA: TGTGCCAGCAGTGATCTGACAGGGAGCTACGAGCAGTACTTC.

DNA of the CDR3: TGTGCCAGCAGAGATATAGCGGGAGTGACCGGGGAGCTGTTTTTT. This gives the protein CASRDIAGVTGELFF. The chain joins TRBV6-4 to TRBJ2-2, with TRBD2 matching over 9 bases. The CDR3 covers 15 residues. V dropped 6 bases and J dropped 5; count of bases not matched to a gene: 7. The germline V gene has CDR1 MRHNA and CDR2 SNTAGT.

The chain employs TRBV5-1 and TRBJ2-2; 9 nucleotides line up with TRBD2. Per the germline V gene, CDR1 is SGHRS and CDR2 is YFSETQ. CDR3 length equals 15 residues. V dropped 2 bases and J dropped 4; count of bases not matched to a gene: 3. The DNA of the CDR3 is TGCGCCAGCAGCTTCCTAGCGGGACCCACCGGGGAGCTGTTTTTT. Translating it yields CASSFLAGPTGELFF.

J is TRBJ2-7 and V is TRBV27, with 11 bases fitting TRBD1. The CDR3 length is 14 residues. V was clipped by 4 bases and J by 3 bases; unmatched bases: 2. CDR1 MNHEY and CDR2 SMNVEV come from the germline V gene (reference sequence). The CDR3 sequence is CASSSGTGGYEQYF. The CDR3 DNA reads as TGTGCCAGCAGTTCGGGGACAGGGGGCTACGAGCAGTACTTC.